The clone carrying this T cell receptor beta chain was observed a handful of times. Its cognate antigen is unknown. The data originate from a study of blood T cells in healthy people across ages. The CDR3 runs 17 residues. Germline loops: CDR1 PRHDT, CDR2 FYEKMQ (reference sequence). V dropped 2 bases and J dropped 4; count of bases not matched to a gene: 9. A second PCR, run for roughly 7 to 12 cycles, used a sample-barcoded 5' primer plus a J-beta primer mix. One entry per CDR3 protein results from TCRdb running MiXCR on the 5' RACE reads. The sample has approximately 580,000 distinct CDR3 sequences; 24% are singletons. Overall study findings and caveats: The long-lived group displayed more naive CD4+ cells, plus higher diversity, than the aged donors did.

The same sample was also used in a study of T cells of mothers and their children. That source notes: Overlap ran slightly, non-significantly higher for related than unrelated mother-child pairs.

This clonotype was sampled from a boy younger than 18 in good health. What was sequenced was blood. The chain has TRBV13 and TRBJ2-5; 11 bases line up with TRBD2. The CDR3 loop reads CASSLLLAGAGAETQYF. The CDR3 DNA reads TGTGCCAGCAGCTTACTACTAGCGGGAGCTGGGGCAGAGACCCAGTACTTC.